The 4 T cell receptor beta chains below were found in one sample sequenced in a study of cytomegalovirus exposure and HLA in healthy donors. Use of 60 Vbeta and 13 Jbeta primers characterized the PCR. Produced via immunoSEQ multiplex PCR; TCRdb's table is partial and in-frame only. This sample has under 150,000 clones, with approximately 84% found just once. Material for sequencing was PBMCs. All receptors derive from a woman aged 40-49 years in good health and CMV-seronegative.

Regarding this clone: The junction and the germline gene differ at one end; a read error may be behind it. The chain uses TRBV5-1 and TRBJ2-6, with 9 bases lining up with TRBD1. Germline V gives CDR1 SGHRS, CDR2 YFSETQ. The CDR3 spans 16 residues. CDR3 in amino acids: CASSYTGGSGANGLTF. The CDR3 DNA follows: TGCGCCAGCAGCTATACAGGGGGCTCTGGGGCCAACGGCCTGACTTTC.

This clone has a handful of counts. This sequence joins TRBV7-9 and TRBJ2-7, with D hard to call. The germline V gene encodes CDR1 SEHNR and CDR2 FQNEAQ (reference sequence). This CDR3 comprises 15 residues. The V end lost 5 bases, the J end lost 0 bases, and 14 bases lay between the germline ends. DNA for the CDR3: TGTGCCAGCAGCGGAACAGATAGATACTCCTACGAGCAGTACTTC. Amino acids: CASSGTDRYSYEQYF.

This clone was counted between two and nine times. V is TRBV5-8 and J is TRBJ1-1, with a tentative D call TRBD1 (6 bases). CDR1 is SGHTS and CDR2 is YDEGEE in the germline V gene. V lost 4 bases, J lost 1 base, and 11 bases lay in between. This CDR3 has 14 amino acids. The CDR3 reads CASSPPDRNTEAFF. Written as DNA, the CDR3 is TGTGCCAGCAGCCCCCCGGACAGGAACACTGAAGCTTTCTTT.

In nucleotides, the CDR3 is TGTGCCAGCAGTCAGAGGGTGGGGACTGAAGCTTTCTTT. It specifies CASSQRVGTEAFF. The chain carries TRBV2 and TRBJ1-1; D is uncertain. Germline V lookup: CDR1 SNHLY, CDR2 FYNNEI. The CDR3 has 13 amino acids. Between the trimmed V and J ends, which lost 5 bases and 5 bases, there was a span of 12 bases.